A single sample gave rise to the 9 T cell receptor beta chains below, sequenced in a study of cytomegalovirus exposure and HLA in healthy donors. Primers for the PCR totalled 60 Vbeta and 13 Jbeta. Data came from immunoSEQ multiplex PCR; TCRdb stores just in-frame clones and leaves some out. The sample consists of approximately 120,000 clones, roughly 81% of them appearing once. What was sequenced was PBMCs. These receptors were obtained from a woman aged 25 to 45 in good health and CMV-seronegative.

Of note for this clone: Relative to the germline gene, one junction end is altered; a read error may explain this. The chain links TRBV7-7 to TRBJ2-1; 11 bases match TRBD1. Germline loops: CDR1 SSHAT, CDR2 FNYEAQ (reference sequence). The CDR3 runs to 14 residues. CDR3 in amino acids: CASSGGQGDNEQFF. CDR3 nucleotides: TGTGCTAGCAGCGGGGGACAGGGGGACAATGAGCAGTTCTTC.

This clone was detected only a few times. The chain recombines TRBV6-5 with TRBJ1-2, with 7 positions matching TRBD1. CDR1 and CDR2 from the germline V gene are MNHEY and SVGAGI. The junction had 10 bases not matched to a gene; V was cut back by 8 bases and J by 4 bases. This CDR3 spans 14 amino acids. For the CDR3, the DNA is TGTGCCAGCCGAACTGGGGACAGCTTCTATGGCTACACCTTC. This codes for CASRTGDSFYGYTF.

The chain couples TRBV7-9 to TRBJ2-6; D is uncertain. Germline values: CDR1 SEHNR, CDR2 FQNEAQ (reference sequence). The ends were cut back, 2 bases at V and 1 base at J, with 6 bases in the middle. The CDR3 has 15 residues. Here the CDR3 reads CASSLWLSGANVLTF. CDR3 bases: TGTGCCAGCAGCTTATGGCTTTCTGGGGCCAACGTCCTGACTTTC. Using reference TRBV7-9 and TRBJ2-6 for the parts outside the CDR3, the full variable domain is DTGVSQNPRHKITKRGQNVTFRCDPISEHNRLYWYRQTLGQGPEFLTYFQNEAQLEKSRLLSDRFSAERPKGSFSTLEIQRTEQGDSAMYLCASSLWLSGANVLTFGAGSRLTVL.

A word on this clone: One end of the junction fails to match germline, which may point to a read error. The chain uses TRBV7-9 and TRBJ2-2; 10 bases align to TRBD2. The CDR3 extends over 16 amino acids. Germline CDR1 reads SEHNR; CDR2 reads FQNEAQ (reference sequence). As DNA, the CDR3 is TGTTCCAGCAGGGATAGCGGGGGGCCGAACACCGGGGAGCTGTTTTTT. The encoded protein is CSSRDSGGPNTGELFF.

J is TRBJ1-2 and V is TRBV5-4; D is possibly TRBD1 (5 bases). CDR1 and CDR2 from the germline V gene are SGHNT and YYREEE (reference sequence). Between the trimmed V and J ends, which lost 3 bases and 0 bases, there was a span of 12 bases. CDR3 size: 15 residues. Here the CDR3 DNA reads TGTGCCAGCAGCTCAGGGACTACTGCTAACTATGGCTACACCTTC. Protein product: CASSSGTTANYGYTF.

The chain links TRBV11-3 to TRBJ2-2; D not certain. The CDR3 runs 16 residues. The germline V and J ends were trimmed by 5 bases and 4 bases, with 17 bases remaining between them. Looked up from germline, CDR1 is SGHNT and CDR2 is YENEEA. CDR3 amino acids: CASSLSVGLITGELFF. The CDR3 bases are TGTGCCAGCAGCCTCTCCGTCGGTTTGATCACCGGGGAGCTGTTTTTT.

This chain joins TRBV5-4 and TRBJ1-2; no clear D gene. Trimming cost V 0 bases and J 5 bases, with 14 bases left between them. This CDR3 comprises 15 residues. The germline V gene has CDR1 SGHNT and CDR2 YYREEE (reference sequence). The CDR3 DNA follows: TGTGCCAGCAGCTTGGTAGAGGGATTGCCGTATGGCTACACCTTC. Its protein product is CASSLVEGLPYGYTF.

The CDR3 bases are TGTGCCAGCAGTCGCCGGGACAGGGTGTCAGAGACCCAGTACTTC. As protein: CASSRRDRVSETQYF. The V gene is TRBV6-6, the J gene TRBJ2-5; TRBD1 matches 9 bases. V lost 5 bases and J lost 4; bases outside the gene matches: 8. The CDR3 is 15 amino acids. Per germline, CDR1 MNHNY and CDR2 SVGAGI (reference sequence).

The chain couples TRBV29-1 to TRBJ2-3; 7 bases map to TRBD1. The CDR3 contains 14 residues. From germline, CDR1 is SQVTM and CDR2 ANQGSEA. With V trimmed by 7 bases and J by 2 bases, 9 bases remained unmatched. The CDR3 loop is CSAGDRALTDTQYF. The CDR3 DNA reads TGCAGCGCTGGGGACAGAGCCCTCACAGATACGCAGTATTTT.